This T cell receptor beta chain was sequenced during a study of blood T cells in healthy people across ages. Study outcomes and limitations: Naive T cell percentage and TCR beta diversity correlated strongly.

Turning to this clonotype: The antigen remains undetermined.

With a J-beta primer mix and a sample-barcoded 5' primer, a second PCR ran about 6 to 11 cycles. Each cDNA molecule was tagged by a template-switch adaptor that had 12 random nucleotides. TCRdb analysed the 5' RACE reads with MiXCR anew, one entry per CDR3 protein. The sample consists of some 670,000 distinct CDR3 sequences, approximately 52% of them appearing once. V shed 2 bases, J shed 8 bases, and the junction held 15 bases outside the gene matches. Germline CDR1 reads MDHEN; CDR2 reads SYDVKM. The CDR3 sequence is 17 residues long. The receptor was isolated from a woman aged 80 or older in good health. Sequenced sample: blood. The V and J genes are TRBV28 and TRBJ2-1, with 7 bases lining up with TRBD1. The CDR3 loop reads CASSLSNRGWSYDEQFF. The DNA for the CDR3 is TGTGCCAGCAGTTTAAGCAACAGGGGCTGGTCGTACGATGAGCAGTTCTTC.